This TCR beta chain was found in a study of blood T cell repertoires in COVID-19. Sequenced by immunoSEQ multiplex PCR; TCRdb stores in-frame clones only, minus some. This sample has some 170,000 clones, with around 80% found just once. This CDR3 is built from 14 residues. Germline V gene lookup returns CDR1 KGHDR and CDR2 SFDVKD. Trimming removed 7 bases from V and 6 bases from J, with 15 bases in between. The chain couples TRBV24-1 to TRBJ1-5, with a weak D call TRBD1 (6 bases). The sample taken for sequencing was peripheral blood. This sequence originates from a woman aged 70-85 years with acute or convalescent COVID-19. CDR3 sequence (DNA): TGTGCCACCAGGGCTTCAGGGGATAGTCAGCCCCAGCATTTT. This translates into CATRASGDSQPQHF.